A single sample is the source of the 25 T cell receptor beta chains below, sequenced in a study of PD-L1 blockade in urothelial cancer. This table comes from immunoSEQ multiplex PCR, and its TCRdb copy is limited to in-frame clones, with some not included. The sample contains 30,000 to 40,000 clones, over 70% of which appear only once. Sequences were derived from PBMCs, sampled around atezolizumab (anti-PD-L1) treatment. The receptors derive from a man aged 70-80 years with urothelial cancer.

This clone turned up a few times. The CDR3 bases are TGTGCCAGCAGCTTCGGTCTCAGGGGCGAGCAGCCCCAGCATTTT. Its protein is CASSFGLRGEQPQHF. V and J are TRBV7-2 and TRBJ1-5, with a weak D call TRBD1 (6 bases). The CDR3 is 15 amino acids. Germline V lookup: CDR1 SGHTA, CDR2 FQGNSA. V dropped 3 bases and J dropped 7 bases, with 16 bases sitting between them.

This sequence joins TRBV7-2 and TRBJ2-7; 7 positions match TRBD1. After removal of 6 bases from V and 5 bases from J, the junction contained 4 bases not matched to a gene. This CDR3 contains 12 residues. Germline CDR1 reads SGHTA; CDR2 reads FQGNSA. The CDR3 sequence is CASSSTGDEQYF. The DNA of the CDR3 is TGTGCCAGCAGTTCAACAGGGGACGAGCAGTACTTC. The complete variable domain, with remaining parts taken from reference TRBV7-2 and TRBJ2-7, reads GAGVSQSPSNKVTEKGKDVELRCDPISGHTALYWYRQSLGQGLEFLIYFQGNSAPDKSGLPSDRFSAERTGGSVSTLTIQRTQQEDSAVYLCASSSTGDEQYFGPGTRLTVT.

V and J are TRBV18 and TRBJ2-3; TRBD1 matches 7 bases. Trimming cost V 3 bases and J 0 bases; bases outside gene matches: 6. Germline-derived CDR1 and CDR2 are KGHSH and LQKENI. The CDR3 consists of 16 residues. The CDR3 reads CASSPLGTASTDTQYF. CDR3 DNA sequence: TGTGCCAGCTCACCCCTAGGGACAGCGAGCACAGATACGCAGTATTTT. Based on the CDR3 plus reference TRBV18 and TRBJ2-3, the full variable domain is NAGVMQNPRHLVRRRGQEARLRCSPMKGHSHVYWYRQLPEEGLKFMVYLQKENIIDESGMPKERFSAEFPKEGPSILRIQQVVRGDSAAYFCASSPLGTASTDTQYFGPGTRLTVL.

V usage is TRBV5-6 and J usage is TRBJ1-1; D possibly corresponds to TRBD1 (6 bases). The germline V gene encodes CDR1 SGHDT and CDR2 YYEEEE. This CDR3 comprises 15 residues. V was trimmed by 1 base and J by 0 bases, leaving 10 bases between them. The CDR3 DNA reads TGTGCCAGCAGCTTGACAGGGACCTTGAACACTGAAGCTTTCTTT. Its translation: CASSLTGTLNTEAFF.

The chain joins TRBV7-6 to TRBJ2-1, with D perhaps matching TRBD2 (6 bases). V was pared by 3 bases and J by 0 bases, with 12 bases between. The CDR3 totals 16 residues. CDR1 and CDR2 (germline): SGHVS, FNYEAQ. The CDR3 DNA reads as TGTGCCAGCAGCTTTTCTACTAGCCGCTCCTACAATGAGCAGTTCTTC. Translation: CASSFSTSRSYNEQFF.

In its sample, this clone was seen a few times. The genes are TRBV4-2 and TRBJ2-2; 7 nucleotides agree with TRBD2. Trimming at V came to 0 bases and at J to 3 bases, leaving 7 bases not matched to a gene. From germline, CDR1 is LGHNA and CDR2 YNFKEQ. This CDR3 contains 17 residues. The CDR3 region is CASSQEGGGRYTGELFF. Written as DNA, the CDR3 is TGTGCCAGCAGCCAAGAGGGCGGGGGTCGATACACCGGGGAGCTGTTTTTT.

The chain has TRBV19 and TRBJ2-5, with a weak D call TRBD2 (5 bases). The CDR3 sequence is 12 residues long. V lost 5 bases and J 5 bases, leaving 9 bases between the germline ends. Germline V gives CDR1 LNHDA, CDR2 SQIVND (reference sequence). The CDR3 is CASSRGVETQYF. The CDR3 nucleotides read TGTGCCAGTAGTCGGGGAGTGGAGACCCAGTACTTC.

The rearrangement uses TRBV6-5 and TRBJ1-2; D gene ambiguous. This CDR3 has 14 residues. CDR1 MNHEY and CDR2 SVGAGI come from the germline V gene. V was clipped by 2 bases and J by 0 bases, with 7 bases between them. The CDR3 coding sequence is TGTGCCAGCAGTTACGCTCAGACTAACTATGGCTACACCTTC. Protein sequence: CASSYAQTNYGYTF.

V gene TRBV10-3 combines with J gene TRBJ2-7; 7 bases align to TRBD1. Trimming at V came to 11 bases and at J to 5 bases, leaving 9 bases not matched to a gene. The CDR3 has 12 residues. Germline CDR1 is ENHRY and CDR2 is SYGVKD. CDR3 residues: CAARTGRDEQYF. The CDR3 coding sequence is TGTGCCGCCCGGACAGGTCGCGACGAGCAGTACTTC.

The chain combines TRBV27 with TRBJ2-1; D ambiguous. Trimming stripped 2 bases from V and 0 bases from J, with 8 bases between. There are 15 residues in the CDR3. CDR1 and CDR2 (germline): MNHEY, SMNVEV (reference sequence). The CDR3 region has the DNA TGTGCCAGCAGTTTAGGAGATCCCTCCTACAATGAGCAGTTCTTC. This encodes CASSLGDPSYNEQFF.

The chain links TRBV18 to TRBJ2-7; TRBD2 agrees at 7 bases. This CDR3 has 13 residues. CDR1 is KGHSH and CDR2 is LQKENI in the germline V gene. The ends lost 6 bases at V and 4 bases at J; junction bases unmatched: 6. CDR3 in amino acids: CASSGAGPYEQYF. The CDR3 nucleotides are TGTGCCAGCTCGGGAGCGGGACCTTACGAGCAGTACTTC.

The chain uses TRBV5-4 and TRBJ2-1; possibly TRBD2 for D (6 bases). V gave up 4 bases and J gave up 0 bases, with 14 bases separating them. Germline V CDR1 and CDR2: SGHNT, YYREEE (reference sequence). This CDR3 is 16 amino acids long. The CDR3 sequence is CASSMPLGGSYNEQFF. Here the CDR3 DNA reads TGTGCCAGCAGCATGCCCCTGGGGGGCTCCTACAATGAGCAGTTCTTC.

The chain carries TRBV7-6 and TRBJ2-2; D call uncertain. The germline V gene has CDR1 SGHVS and CDR2 FNYEAQ. With 1 base removed from V and 1 base from J, the gap between germline ends came to 4 bases. This CDR3 is 14 amino acids long. CDR3 residues: CASSLVLNTGELFF. The CDR3 DNA is TGTGCCAGCAGCTTAGTTCTGAACACCGGGGAGCTGTTTTTT.

The rearrangement uses TRBV14 and TRBJ2-7; 12 bases line up with TRBD1. V was clipped by 4 bases and J by 5 bases; unmatched bases: 3. CDR1 is SGHDN and CDR2 is FVKESK in the germline V gene. The CDR3 has 14 amino acids. CDR3 sequence reads: CASSRDRGRNEQYF. The CDR3, as DNA: TGTGCCAGCAGCCGGGACAGGGGGCGTAACGAGCAGTACTTC.

The chain is built from TRBV18 and TRBJ1-1; D is ambiguous. The germline V and J ends were trimmed by 1 base and 0 bases, with 18 bases remaining between them. The CDR3 is 18 residues long. The V gene's germline CDR1 is KGHSH and CDR2 LQKENI. As DNA, the CDR3 is TGTGCCAGCTCACCACTATTTCTACGGGATTGGGTGAACACTGAAGCTTTCTTT. It codes for CASSPLFLRDWVNTEAFF.

The CDR3 sequence: CASSFSTGNTIYF. The DNA for the CDR3 is TGTGCCAGCAGCTTTAGCACTGGAAACACCATATATTTT. This chain joins TRBV11-2 and TRBJ1-3; D is undetermined. The V end was cut by 3 bases, the J end by 2 bases, with 5 bases between. CDR3 length: 13 residues. Germline V lookup: CDR1 SGHAT, CDR2 FQNNGV. The full variable domain, with the rest looked up from reference TRBV11-2 and TRBJ1-3, is EAGVAQSPRYKIIEKRQSVAFWCNPISGHATLYWYQQILGQGPKLLIQFQNNGVVDDSQLPKDRFSAERLKGVDSTLKIQPAKLEDSAVYLCASSFSTGNTIYFGEGSWLTVV.

The chain employs TRBV19 and TRBJ1-1, with D possibly TRBD1 on 6 matching bases. Germline lookup yields CDR1 LNHDA and CDR2 SQIVND (reference sequence). Trimming pared 3 bases from V and 14 bases from J, leaving 19 bases between. CDR3 size: 13 residues. The CDR3 coding sequence is TGTGCCAGTAGTATCCCGGGGACATGGCGGGCCTTCTTT. This encodes CASSIPGTWRAFF. The variable domain in full, completed from reference TRBV19 and TRBJ1-1, reads DGGITQSPKYLFRKEGQNVTLSCEQNLNHDAMYWYRQDPGQGLRLIYYSQIVNDFQKGDIAEGYSVSREKKESFPLTVTSAQKNPTAFYLCASSIPGTWRAFFGQGTRLTVV.

The chain links TRBV4-3 to TRBJ2-1; 9 bases align to TRBD2. Trimming cost V 1 base and J 7 bases; bases outside gene matches: 5. The CDR3 covers 15 residues. Germline assignment: CDR1 LGHNA and CDR2 YSLEER. CDR3 nucleotides: TGCGCCAGCAGCCAAGTCGGGGGACTAGCAAATGAGCAGTTCTTC. Translation gives CASSQVGGLANEQFF.

The count of this clone is one. The V call is TRBV7-2, the J call TRBJ2-1; D may be TRBD2 (6 bases). The CDR3 is 14 residues long. CDR1 is SGHTA, CDR2 FQGNSA, per germline. Trimming shortened V by 1 base and J by 6 bases, and 10 bases separated the two germline ends. The CDR3 spells CASSLGGLGNEQFF. The CDR3 nucleotides read TGTGCCAGCAGCTTAGGGGGACTGGGCAATGAGCAGTTCTTC.

The rearrangement uses TRBV7-2 and TRBJ1-2, with TRBD1 identical over 8 bases. This CDR3 contains 14 residues. CDR1 is SGHTA, CDR2 FQGNSA, per germline. J lost 6 bases, V lost 1 base, and 4 bases had no gene match. For the CDR3, the DNA is TGTGCCAGCAGCTTAGAGACAGGGGTCCATGGCTACACCTTC. This encodes CASSLETGVHGYTF.

This clone was picked up one time. V usage is TRBV5-6 and J usage is TRBJ2-1, with no clear D. The CDR3 loop spans 14 amino acids. The germline CDR1 and CDR2 sequences are SGHDT and YYEEEE. Trimming left V 4 bases short and J 0 bases short, with 8 bases between. CDR3: CASSRPGSYNEQFF. In nucleotides, the CDR3 is TGTGCCAGCAGCCGGCCGGGCTCCTACAATGAGCAGTTCTTC.

The J gene is TRBJ1-5, the V gene TRBV7-2; D unresolved. V was pared by 1 base and J by 1 base, with 5 bases between. The CDR3 totals 14 residues. Germline CDR1 reads SGHTA; CDR2 reads FQGNSA. CDR3 residues: CASSLGQSNQPQHF. The CDR3 DNA follows: TGTGCCAGCAGCTTAGGCCAGAGCAATCAGCCCCAGCATTTT. Together with reference TRBV7-2 and TRBJ1-5, the CDR3 gives the full variable domain: GAGVSQSPSNKVTEKGKDVELRCDPISGHTALYWYRQSLGQGLEFLIYFQGNSAPDKSGLPSDRFSAERTGGSVSTLTIQRTQQEDSAVYLCASSLGQSNQPQHFGDGTRLSIL.

The J gene is TRBJ2-7, the V gene TRBV19, with 9 bases matching TRBD2. V lost 10 bases to trimming and J lost 0 bases; unmatched junction nucleotides: 4. This CDR3 comprises 13 residues. Germline V gene sequence: CDR1 LNHDA, CDR2 SQIVND (reference sequence). The CDR3 coding sequence is TGTGCCACCTCAGCGGGAGGCTCCTACGAGCAGTACTTC. Translation: CATSAGGSYEQYF. Full variable domain (remainder filled in from reference TRBV19 and TRBJ2-7): DGGITQSPKYLFRKEGQNVTLSCEQNLNHDAMYWYRQDPGQGLRLIYYSQIVNDFQKGDIAEGYSVSREKKESFPLTVTSAQKNPTAFYLCATSAGGSYEQYFGPGTRLTVT.

The sample holds one count of this clone. J is TRBJ2-7 and V is TRBV4-3; TRBD1 is a possible D gene (5 bases). Trimming pared 0 bases from V and 3 bases from J, leaving 21 bases between. The length of the CDR3 is 18 residues. Germline CDR1 is LGHNA and CDR2 is YSLEER. In DNA, the CDR3 is TGCGCCAGCAGCCAAGAAGGTGTGGGGCGCGGCAGAGGCTACGAGCAGTACTTC. Translation gives CASSQEGVGRGRGYEQYF.

The CDR3 DNA follows: TGTGCCAGCAGCTTCGATGGCGGGGGAACGGAGACCCAGTACTTC. Translating gives CASSFDGGGTETQYF. The chain combines TRBV5-4 with TRBJ2-5; TRBD2 matches at 7 bases. This CDR3 has 15 amino acids. V dropped 2 bases and J dropped 5; count of bases not matched to a gene: 9. Germline values: CDR1 SGHNT, CDR2 YYREEE (reference sequence).